The clone carrying this T cell receptor beta chain was recorded at least ten times. This CDR3 contains 14 residues. The sample originates from a study of blood T cells in healthy people across ages. A second about 7 to 11 cycle PCR used barcoded and J-beta primers. TCRdb redid the calling of the 5' RACE reads with MiXCR, one entry per CDR3 protein. The table records about 540,000 distinct CDR3 sequences, approximately 25% of them present only once. This sample also belongs to another study, concerning T cells of mothers and their children.

The origin of this receptor is a boy aged 10-17 years in good health. Material: blood. This chain links TRBV21-1 with TRBJ2-4; the table's D call TRBD1 went unverified against the DNA. TRBV21-1 constitutes a pseudogene. In DNA, the CDR3 is TGTGCCAGCAGCACACAGGGACCCAAAAACATTCAGTACTTC. Translation gives CASSTQGPKNIQYF.